This T cell receptor (beta chain) was sequenced for a study of CD8+ T cells in alopecia areata (dated by TCRdb to 2016 to 2019). For the wider study: The treated patients took part in an open-label pilot trial in which moderate-to-severe alopecia areata was treated with oral tofacitinib at 5 to 10 mg twice daily. Patients received tofacitinib for 6 to 18 months and were then followed off drug for 6 months to check for delayed response and recurrence. To study T cell clonal expansion in alopecia areata, the researchers applied high-throughput TCRbeta sequencing to both the C3H/HeJ mouse model and human patients. Scalp tissue and sorted CD4+ and CD8+ peripheral blood T cells from patchy and totalis/universalis alopecia areata patients and from healthy controls were covered by human TCRbeta sequencing. Tofacitinib-treated patients had biopsies at baseline and at 4 and 24 weeks of treatment, with a later scalp biopsy in several patients. Scalp clonality was compared among normal scalp (n=4), patchy alopecia areata scalp (n=8), and alopecia totalis/universalis scalp (n=8). RNA was extracted with the PAXgene miRNA kit for fixed scalp, the miRNeasy kit for PBMCs, and the RNeasy kit for mouse skin. TCRbeta CDR3 regions were amplified by immunoSEQ multiplex PCR with 35 Vbeta forward and 13 Jbeta reverse primers.

Broad study findings and their caveats: Resident alphabeta T cells in normal human skin are also sequenced, complicating scalp TCR repertoire analysis, unlike mouse skin dominated by gammadelta T cells. Compared with mice, TCR sequences shared between patients were less clear, possibly partly because of HLA diversity across the patient population. Compared with normal scalp, lesional scalp, particularly in alopecia totalis/universalis, had higher clonality and more expanded CD8+ clones, which suggests antigenic drive.

Measured from the cysteine to the phenylalanine, the CDR3 is 16 residues long. Kept here is only the CDR3 DNA, which spans 48 bases and is read in frame from base 1. Per the germline V gene, SGHRS is the CDR1 and YFSETQ is the CDR2. V is shortened by 0 bases, J by 2 bases, and the region joining them spans 13 bases. Library preparation employed the immunoSEQ multiplex PCR assay. RNA was extracted from all samples and reverse transcribed into cDNA as template for TCR sequencing. SuperScript III was used to make first-strand cDNA, primed with a 2:1 mix of oligo-dT and random hexamers. A synthetic immune receptor repertoire was used to assess amplification bias, and residual bias was removed computationally. Per the authors' processing: Raw reads were preprocessed to remove errors, and CDR3 was defined according to IMGT conventions as the region from the conserved cysteine to phenylalanine. Clonality was computed by normalizing Shannon entropy by log2 of the number of productive unique TCRs and subtracting the result from 1. Whether scalp clones were CD4 or CD8 was inferred by matching scalp TCRbeta sequences against CD4 and CD8 repertoires sorted from blood. What TCRdb holds here is the immuneACCESS table cut down to in-frame rearrangements. Part of the clones is not present; checked against another copy, under half of the missing clones reflect an unresolved V gene, and the others are unexplained. D and trimming come from the DNA, and the V and J calls and clone size come from that table. The sample table records about 97,000 clones; roughly two fifths of these occur just once. Jointly, the top ten make up 1% to 1.5% of the sample.

Peripheral blood and lesional scalp punch biopsies were obtained from patients with alopecia areata. PBMCs were isolated by density centrifugation and stained for CD3, CD4 and CD8, and CD4+ and CD8+ T cells were sorted on a FACSAria. This clone was found once. The specificity of this receptor is unknown. Base quality data are lacking; no much larger clone is found one base away. This chain joins TRBV5-1 to TRBJ2-3; possibly the D gene is TRBD2, per 6 matching bases. This TCR came from a human donor with alopecia areata. Sample: CD4+ T cells sorted from blood. This receptor has the CDR3 CASSLVSWGVTDTQYF. The base sequence is TGCGCCAGCAGCTTGGTCTCGTGGGGGGTCACAGATACGCAGTATTTT.